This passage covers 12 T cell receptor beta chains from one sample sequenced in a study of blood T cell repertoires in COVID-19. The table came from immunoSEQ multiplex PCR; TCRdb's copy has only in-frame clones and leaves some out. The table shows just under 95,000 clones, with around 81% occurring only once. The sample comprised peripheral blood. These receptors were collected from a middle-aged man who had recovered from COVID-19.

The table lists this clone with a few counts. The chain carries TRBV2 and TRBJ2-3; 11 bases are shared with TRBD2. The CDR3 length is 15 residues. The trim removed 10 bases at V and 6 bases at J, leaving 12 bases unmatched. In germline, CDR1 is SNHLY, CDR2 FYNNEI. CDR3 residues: CATLRGTSGFDTQYF. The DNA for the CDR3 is TGTGCCACCTTGAGGGGGACTAGCGGATTCGATACGCAGTATTTT.

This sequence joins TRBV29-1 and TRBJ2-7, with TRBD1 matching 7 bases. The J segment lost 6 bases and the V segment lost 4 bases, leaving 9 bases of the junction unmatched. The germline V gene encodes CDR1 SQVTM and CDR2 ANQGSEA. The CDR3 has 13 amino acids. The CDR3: CSVADRTNSEQYF. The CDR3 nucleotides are TGCAGCGTTGCGGACAGGACCAATAGCGAGCAGTACTTC.

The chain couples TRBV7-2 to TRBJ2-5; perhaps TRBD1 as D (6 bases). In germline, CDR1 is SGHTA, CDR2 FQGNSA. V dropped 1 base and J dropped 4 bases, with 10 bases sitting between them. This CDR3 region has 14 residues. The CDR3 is CASSLGTGIETQYF. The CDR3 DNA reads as TGTGCCAGCAGCTTAGGTACAGGGATAGAGACCCAGTACTTC.

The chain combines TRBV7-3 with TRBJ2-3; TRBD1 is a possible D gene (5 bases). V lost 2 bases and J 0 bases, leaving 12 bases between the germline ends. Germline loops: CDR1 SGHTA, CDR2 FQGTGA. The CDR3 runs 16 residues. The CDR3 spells CASSLWGGVSTDTQYF. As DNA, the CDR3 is TGTGCCAGCAGCTTATGGGGCGGAGTAAGCACAGATACGCAGTATTTT.

CDR3 sequence: CASSLDGGLGEKLFF. In DNA form, the CDR3 reads TGCGCCAGCAGCTTGGATGGGGGCTTGGGGGAAAAACTGTTTTTT. The chain couples TRBV5-1 to TRBJ1-4; the D gene is possibly TRBD1 (6 bases). The CDR3 has 15 residues. V was cut by 0 bases and J by 8 bases, with 14 bases left in between. CDR1 is SGHRS, CDR2 YFSETQ, per germline.

CDR3 bases: TGTGCCAGCAGTCTTAGGGACAGGGGGATCGGGGAGCTGTTTTTT. It encodes CASSLRDRGIGELFF. The chain links TRBV27 to TRBJ2-2, with 11 positions matching TRBD1. CDR1 is MNHEY, CDR2 SMNVEV, per germline (reference sequence). V lost 5 bases and J lost 7; bases outside the gene matches: 6. The length of the CDR3 is 15 residues.

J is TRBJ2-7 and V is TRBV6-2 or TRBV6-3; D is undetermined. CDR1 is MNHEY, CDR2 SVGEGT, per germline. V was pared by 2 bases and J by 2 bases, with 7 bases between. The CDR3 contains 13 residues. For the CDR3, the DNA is TGTGCCAGCAGTTACCCCTTAACCTACGAGCAGTACTTC. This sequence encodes CASSYPLTYEQYF.

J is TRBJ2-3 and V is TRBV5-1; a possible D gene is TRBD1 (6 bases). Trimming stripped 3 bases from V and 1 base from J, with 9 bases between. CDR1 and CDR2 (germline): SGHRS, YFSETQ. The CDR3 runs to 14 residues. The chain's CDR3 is CASSSTGRTDTQYF. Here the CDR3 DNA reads TGCGCCAGCAGCTCAACAGGGCGCACAGATACGCAGTATTTT.

CDR3 DNA sequence: TGTGCCAGCAGTTACCGACGAGGGGACAGCAGGAGAATGGCTTTCTTT. Protein product: CASSYRRGDSRRMAFF. The V and J genes are TRBV6-5 and TRBJ1-1, with 7 positions matching TRBD1. This CDR3 has 16 amino acids. The V gene end was trimmed by 2 bases and the J gene end by 11 bases; junction bases not matched to a gene: 17. Germline CDR1 is MNHEY and CDR2 is SVGAGI.

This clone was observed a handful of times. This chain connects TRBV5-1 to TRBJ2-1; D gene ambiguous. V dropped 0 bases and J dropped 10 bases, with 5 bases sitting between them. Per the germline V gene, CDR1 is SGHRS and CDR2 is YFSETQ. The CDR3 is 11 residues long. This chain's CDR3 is CASSLEREQFF. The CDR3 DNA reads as TGCGCCAGCAGCTTGGAACGGGAGCAGTTCTTC.

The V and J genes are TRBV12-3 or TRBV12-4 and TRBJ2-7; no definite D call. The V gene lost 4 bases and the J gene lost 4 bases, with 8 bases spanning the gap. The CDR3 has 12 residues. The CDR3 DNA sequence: TGTGCCAGCAGTTCGACTCAGTACGAGCAGTACTTC. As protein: CASSSTQYEQYF.

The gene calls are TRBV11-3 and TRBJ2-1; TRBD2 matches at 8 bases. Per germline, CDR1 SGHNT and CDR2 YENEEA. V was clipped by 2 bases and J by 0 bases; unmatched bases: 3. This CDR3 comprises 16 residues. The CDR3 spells CASSLTSGSSYNEQFF. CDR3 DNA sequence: TGTGCCAGCAGCTTAACTAGCGGCAGCTCCTACAATGAGCAGTTCTTC.